Below are 15 T cell receptor beta chains sequenced from a single sample in a study of technical replicates of blood from a few donors. The table came from immunoSEQ multiplex PCR; TCRdb's copy has only in-frame clones and leaves some out. The sample has just over 75,000 clones; around 92% are singletons. The sample was T cells isolated from PBMCs. The receptors come from a human donor in good health.

J is TRBJ2-1 and V is TRBV10-3; the D gene is possibly TRBD2 (6 bases). In germline, CDR1 is ENHRY, CDR2 SYGVKD. CDR3 length: 13 residues. Trimming pared 8 bases from V and 7 bases from J, leaving 15 bases between. The CDR3 loop reads CAISRDGANEQFF. The DNA for the CDR3 is TGTGCCATCTCGCGGGATGGGGCAAATGAGCAGTTCTTC.

The chain couples TRBV7-6 to TRBJ2-5; 8 positions agree with TRBD2. Germline-derived CDR1 and CDR2 are SGHVS and FNYEAQ. With 1 base clipped from V and 5 bases from J, the junction kept 12 bases outside the gene matches. This CDR3 is built from 17 residues. The CDR3 loop reads CASSLGPGRVGFETQYF. In DNA form, the CDR3 reads TGTGCCAGCAGCTTAGGACCCGGGAGGGTGGGGTTCGAGACCCAGTACTTC.

This clone was seen once. Here the CDR3 DNA reads TGTGCCAGCAGTTTTTCCCGGAGCTCCTACAATGAGCAGTTCTTC. Protein product: CASSFSRSSYNEQFF. The chain employs TRBV6-5 and TRBJ2-1; D gene ambiguous. Trimming pared 4 bases from V and 0 bases from J, leaving 10 bases between. Germline values: CDR1 MNHEY, CDR2 SVGAGI. The CDR3 runs 15 residues.

This chain connects TRBV28 to TRBJ1-1, with D hard to call. Trimming left V 3 bases short and J 2 bases short, with 7 bases between. The CDR3 is made up of 13 amino acids. Germline values: CDR1 MDHEN, CDR2 SYDVKM. The DNA for the CDR3 is TGTGCCAGCAGTTTCCCTATAAACACTGAAGCTTTCTTT. Translated, it gives CASSFPINTEAFF. The whole variable domain, filled in from reference TRBV28 and TRBJ1-1, reads DVKVTQSSRYLVKRTGEKVFLECVQDMDHENMFWYRQDPGLGLRLIYFSYDVKMKEKGDIPEGYSVSREKKERFSLILESASTNQTSMYLCASSFPINTEAFFGQGTRLTVV.

The CDR3 spells CASSVGSASYEQYF. The CDR3 nucleotides read TGTGCCAGCAGCGTCGGTAGCGCCTCCTACGAGCAGTACTTC. The rearrangement uses TRBV9 and TRBJ2-7, with D possibly matching TRBD2 (5 bases). The CDR3 loop spans 14 amino acids. V was clipped by 2 bases and J by 0 bases, with 9 bases between them. Germline V gene data show CDR1 as SGDLS and CDR2 as YYNGEE.

The chain is built from TRBV25-1 and TRBJ2-2; D might be TRBD1 (6 bases). CDR1 is MGHDK, CDR2 SYGVNS, per germline. The CDR3 contains 15 residues. Trimming stripped 2 bases from V and 3 bases from J, with 10 bases between. The chain's CDR3 is CASSEGRGDTGELFF. In nucleotides, the CDR3 is TGTGCCAGCAGTGAAGGCAGGGGTGACACCGGGGAGCTGTTTTTT.

CDR3 nucleotides: TGTGCCAGCAGCCCAGATAACTATGGCTACACCTTC. Its protein is CASSPDNYGYTF. The chain joins TRBV9 to TRBJ1-2; D is ambiguous. Trimming pared 4 bases from V and 1 base from J, leaving 5 bases between. The germline V gene has CDR1 SGDLS and CDR2 YYNGEE. The CDR3 contains 12 residues.

The chain couples TRBV28 to TRBJ2-3; D unresolved. CDR1 and CDR2 from the germline V gene are MDHEN and SYDVKM. This CDR3 spans 15 amino acids. The V end lost 5 bases, the J end lost 3 bases, and 15 bases lay between the germline ends. CDR3 in amino acids: CASSASTRRTDTQYF. The DNA of the CDR3 is TGTGCCAGCAGTGCCTCGACTCGCCGGACAGATACGCAGTATTTT.

The CDR3 nucleotides are TGTGCCAGCACCCCTAGCGGGAGCTACGAGCAGTACTTC. It is translated as CASTPSGSYEQYF. V usage is TRBV7-9 and J usage is TRBJ2-7; 10 bases line up with TRBD2. Germline CDR1 and CDR2: SEHNR and FQNEAQ (reference sequence). The CDR3 is 13 amino acids. V shed 7 bases and J 3 bases; nucleotides not matched to a gene: 3. Together with reference TRBV7-9 and TRBJ2-7, the CDR3 gives the full variable domain: DTGVSQNPRHKITKRGQNVTFRCDPISEHNRLYWYRQTLGQGPEFLTYFQNEAQLEKSRLLSDRFSAERPKGSFSTLEIQRTEQGDSAMYLCASTPSGSYEQYFGPGTRLTVT.

The chain links TRBV5-1 to TRBJ1-2; D possibly corresponds to TRBD1 (5 bases). Germline V gene sequence: CDR1 SGHRS, CDR2 YFSETQ. V lost 0 bases and J lost 4, with 10 bases in between. The CDR3 runs to 14 residues. The DNA of the CDR3 is TGCGCCAGCAGCTTGGGGCAGGGAAGCTATGGCTACACCTTC. It translates to CASSLGQGSYGYTF. Complete variable domain (other parts from reference TRBV5-1 and TRBJ1-2): KAGVTQTPRYLIKTRGQQVTLSCSPISGHRSVSWYQQTPGQGLQFLFEYFSETQRNKGNFPGRFSGRQFSNSRSEMNVSTLELGDSALYLCASSLGQGSYGYTFGSGTRLTVV.

The gene calls are TRBV18 and TRBJ1-1; D is unclear. Germline-derived CDR1 and CDR2 are KGHSH and LQKENI. Trimming left V 3 bases short and J 0 bases short, with 11 bases between. The CDR3 extends over 15 amino acids. CDR3 protein: CASSPLVQLNTEAFF. The CDR3 bases are TGTGCCAGCTCACCTTTGGTACAGCTGAACACTGAAGCTTTCTTT.

This rearrangement joins TRBV15 to TRBJ2-1, with TRBD2 matching 8 bases. The ends lost 2 bases at V and 4 bases at J; junction bases unmatched: 7. The length of the CDR3 is 16 residues. Germline CDR1 and CDR2: LNHNV and YYDKDF (reference sequence). The CDR3 loop reads CATSRSRTSRYNEQFF. CDR3 bases: TGTGCCACCAGCAGATCAAGGACTAGCAGATACAATGAGCAGTTCTTC.

The chain is built from TRBV4-1 and TRBJ2-1; D call uncertain. The CDR3 covers 11 residues. V lost 4 bases to trimming and J lost 5 bases, with 3 bases between them. CDR1 and CDR2 from the germline V gene are MGHRA and YSYEKL. CDR3 sequence (DNA): TGCGCCAGCAGCCCCGACAATGAGCAGTTCTTC. Protein product: CASSPDNEQFF.

The chain recombines TRBV12-5 with TRBJ2-7; D unresolved. The CDR3 covers 13 residues. Germline CDR1 is LGHNT and CDR2 is FRNRAP. The V and J ends lost 1 base and 6 bases respectively, with 10 bases between them. This chain's CDR3 is CASGLGLTGEQYF. The CDR3 coding sequence is TGTGCTAGTGGTTTGGGTCTAACGGGCGAGCAGTACTTC.

This chain links TRBV29-1 with TRBJ2-1; a possible D gene is TRBD2 (5 bases). V gave up 3 bases and J gave up 7 bases, with 10 bases separating them. The CDR3 covers 12 residues. CDR1 and CDR2 from the germline V gene are SQVTM and ANQGSEA. The DNA for the CDR3 is TGCAGCGTTGATAGACTATCGAATGAGCAGTTCTTC. This encodes CSVDRLSNEQFF.